Following are 23 T cell receptor beta chains from one sample sequenced in a study of identical twins. TCRdb recomputed calls from the 5' RACE reads with MiXCR, one row per CDR3 protein. The repertoire holds approximately 630,000 distinct CDR3 sequences, 7.1% seen once, with approximately 1.5% in the top ten. The data were also submitted as part of a second study, on yellow fever vaccine responses in identical twins.

Sequencing was done on a sample of PBMCs. The receptors derive from a woman younger than 35 in good health.

This rearrangement joins TRBV5-5 to TRBJ2-7; 14 bases agree with TRBD2. This CDR3 contains 16 residues. V was pared by 4 bases and J by 2 bases, with 5 bases of the junction left unmatched. Looked up from germline, CDR1 is SGHKS and CDR2 is YYEKEE (reference sequence). The CDR3 sequence: CASSEGLAGEPYEQYF. The CDR3 region has the DNA TGTGCCAGCAGCGAGGGACTAGCGGGAGAACCCTACGAGCAGTACTTC.

The rearrangement joins TRBV7-9 to TRBJ2-7; tentatively, D is TRBD1 (6 bases). Germline values: CDR1 SEHNR, CDR2 FQNEAQ (reference sequence). There are 16 residues in the CDR3. V dropped 2 bases and J dropped 6 bases, with 20 bases sitting between them. The CDR3 protein is CASSLTTDRSVPEQYF. CDR3 nucleotides: TGTGCCAGCAGCTTAACTACCGACAGGTCTGTGCCCGAGCAGTACTTC.

The J gene is TRBJ1-1, the V gene TRBV7-9; 7 positions agree with TRBD1. Germline V CDR1 and CDR2: SEHNR, FQNEAQ (reference sequence). The CDR3 has 15 amino acids. V shed 5 bases, J shed 4 bases, and the junction held 10 bases outside the gene matches. The CDR3 DNA reads TGTGCCAGCAGCGGCCGCAGGGGGGTAGGCACTGAAGCTTTCTTT. Amino acid sequence: CASSGRRGVGTEAFF. The entire variable domain, with the rest obtained from reference TRBV7-9 and TRBJ1-1, is as follows: DTGVSQNPRHKITKRGQNVTFRCDPISEHNRLYWYRQTLGQGPEFLTYFQNEAQLEKSRLLSDRFSAERPKGSFSTLEIQRTEQGDSAMYLCASSGRRGVGTEAFFGQGTRLTVV.

This clonotype was counted only a few times. The genes are TRBV7-2 and TRBJ2-1, with a possible D match to TRBD1 (5 bases). Germline V lookup: CDR1 SGHTA, CDR2 FQGNSA. The CDR3 has 15 amino acids. V was pared by 0 bases and J by 4 bases, with 10 bases between. CDR3 region: CASSLATGGYNEQFF. In nucleotides, the CDR3 is TGTGCCAGCAGCTTAGCAACAGGTGGATACAATGAGCAGTTCTTC.

This clonotype was seen only a few times. J is TRBJ1-4 and V is TRBV12-3 or TRBV12-4; D gene ambiguous. The V end lost 3 bases, the J end lost 1 base, and 6 bases lay between the germline ends. This CDR3 has 14 amino acids. The CDR3 spells CASSFQRTNEKLFF. CDR3 bases: TGTGCCAGCAGTTTTCAGAGAACTAATGAAAAACTGTTTTTT.

This clonotype showed up just a few times. V and J are TRBV12-3 or TRBV12-4 and TRBJ2-3, with 7 bases matching TRBD2. There are 14 residues in the CDR3. V lost 3 bases to trimming and J lost 8 bases; unmatched junction nucleotides: 8. CDR3: CASSFGSPGGTQYF. CDR3 nucleotide sequence: TGTGCCAGCAGTTTTGGATCGCCGGGAGGTACGCAGTATTTT.

The chain combines TRBV7-9 with TRBJ1-1; D not resolved. The V end lost 5 bases, the J end lost 2 bases, and 9 bases lay between the germline ends. Germline CDR1 SEHNR, CDR2 FQNEAQ (reference sequence). The CDR3 spans 13 residues. CDR3: CASSIGPNTEAFF. The CDR3, as DNA: TGTGCCAGCAGCATTGGGCCCAACACTGAAGCTTTCTTT. Using reference TRBV7-9 and TRBJ1-1 for the parts outside the CDR3, the full variable domain is DTGVSQNPRHKITKRGQNVTFRCDPISEHNRLYWYRQTLGQGPEFLTYFQNEAQLEKSRLLSDRFSAERPKGSFSTLEIQRTEQGDSAMYLCASSIGPNTEAFFGQGTRLTVV.

Written as DNA, the CDR3 is TGTGCCAGCAGCCCAGCGGAGGGTAGGGACAATGAGCAGTTCTTC. Residues: CASSPAEGRDNEQFF. The chain joins TRBV7-9 to TRBJ2-1; D perhaps matches TRBD2 (6 bases). Trimming shortened V by 5 bases and J by 5 bases, and 16 bases separated the two germline ends. In germline, CDR1 is SEHNR, CDR2 FQNEAQ (reference sequence). The CDR3 is 15 amino acids.

This clonotype has a handful of counts. The V and J genes are TRBV20-1 and TRBJ1-5; D may be TRBD1 (5 bases). Trimming removed 3 bases at V and 0 bases at J, with 15 bases between. From germline, CDR1 is DFQATT and CDR2 SNEGSKA (reference sequence). The length of the CDR3 is 16 residues. Written as DNA, the CDR3 is TGCAGTGCTAGGGAATCGACAGACTTTAGCAATCAGCCCCAGCATTTT. Translation: CSARESTDFSNQPQHF.

The chain couples TRBV7-9 to TRBJ1-3; 10 nucleotides agree with TRBD1. CDR1 and CDR2 from the germline V gene are SEHNR and FQNEAQ (reference sequence). V lost 5 bases and J lost 4; bases outside the gene matches: 5. CDR3 length: 15 residues. CDR3 coding DNA: TGTGCCAGCAGCCCCGGGACAGGGGACGGAAACACCATATATTTT. Encoded protein: CASSPGTGDGNTIYF. Full variable domain (rest looked up from reference TRBV7-9 and TRBJ1-3): DTGVSQNPRHKITKRGQNVTFRCDPISEHNRLYWYRQTLGQGPEFLTYFQNEAQLEKSRLLSDRFSAERPKGSFSTLEIQRTEQGDSAMYLCASSPGTGDGNTIYFGEGSWLTVV.

Many counts were recorded for this clonotype. CDR3 in DNA: TGCGCCAGCAGCGTCTGGACTAGCGGTTACCAAGAGACCCAGTACTTC. This sequence encodes CASSVWTSGYQETQYF. The chain recombines TRBV5-1 with TRBJ2-5, with 10 bases identical to TRBD2. J was trimmed by 0 bases and V by 4 bases; bases with no gene match: 6. Per the germline V gene, CDR1 is SGHRS and CDR2 is YFSETQ. The CDR3 is 16 amino acids.

This clonotype has more than one count but fewer than ten. The chain recombines TRBV25-1 with TRBJ2-6; 9 nucleotides align to TRBD1. The V gene end was trimmed by 1 base and the J gene end by 4 bases; junction bases not matched to a gene: 8. Per the germline V gene, CDR1 is MGHDK and CDR2 is SYGVNS. The CDR3 consists of 18 residues. DNA for the CDR3: TGTGCCAGCAGTGAATCTAGGGGACAGGGTGCCGGGGCCAACGTCCTGACTTTC. Its protein product is CASSESRGQGAGANVLTF. The full variable domain, in which reference TRBV25-1 and TRBJ2-6 provide the parts outside the CDR3, is EADIYQTPRYLVIGTGKKITLECSQTMGHDKMYWYQQDPGMELHLIHYSYGVNSTEKGDLSSESTVSRIRTEHFPLTLESARPSHTSQYLCASSESRGQGAGANVLTFGAGSRLTVL.

The rearrangement uses TRBV28 and TRBJ2-7; TRBD2 matches at 11 bases. Germline V CDR1 and CDR2: MDHEN, SYDVKM. V was pared by 2 bases and J by 4 bases, with 22 bases of the junction left unmatched. CDR3 length: 21 amino acids. The CDR3 here is CASSLPVDRELAGGSYYEQYF. CDR3 nucleotides: TGTGCCAGCAGTTTACCGGTGGACAGGGAGCTAGCGGGAGGATCCTATTACGAGCAGTACTTC.

The gene calls are TRBV12-3 or TRBV12-4 and TRBJ2-1; a possible D gene is TRBD2 (7 bases). The ends were cut back, 2 bases at V and 3 bases at J, with 17 bases in the middle. The CDR3 runs to 17 residues. Here the CDR3 DNA reads TGTGCCAGCAGTTTATTGAGGGGGAGCGGGATCTACAATGAGCAGTTCTTC. It yields the protein CASSLLRGSGIYNEQFF.

The chain is built from TRBV5-1 and TRBJ2-7; 8 bases agree with TRBD1. This CDR3 spans 15 amino acids. With 4 bases clipped from V and 5 bases from J, the junction kept 11 bases outside the gene matches. The germline gives CDR1 SGHRS, CDR2 YFSETQ. The CDR3 DNA reads as TGCGCCAGCAGCCTGCTGGGGGACAGGCGGGACGAGCAGTACGTC. It is translated as CASSLLGDRRDEQYV.

This clonotype was observed many times. V is TRBV12-3 or TRBV12-4 and J is TRBJ2-7; D could derive from TRBD1 or TRBD2 (5 bases each). The CDR3 runs 14 residues. The V end lost 6 bases, the J end lost 2 bases, and 14 bases lay between the germline ends. Written as DNA, the CDR3 is TGTGCCAGCAGAACCGGGACCCGCCCCTACGAGCAGTACTTC. Its protein product is CASRTGTRPYEQYF.

Only a few counts were recorded for this clonotype. The V call is TRBV7-9, the J call TRBJ2-5; D might be TRBD2 (5 bases). Germline CDR1 and CDR2: SEHNR and FQNEAQ (reference sequence). V lost 1 base and J 10 bases, leaving 13 bases between the germline ends. The CDR3 length is 13 residues. The CDR3 loop is CASSLEGLGSQYF. DNA of the CDR3: TGTGCCAGCAGCTTAGAGGGTCTGGGGAGCCAGTACTTC.

This clonotype has a count of ten or more. DNA of the CDR3: TGCGCCAGCAGTTCTCTAGGGGATACGTACAATGAGCAGTTCTTC. Protein: CASSSLGDTYNEQFF. This chain connects TRBV4-1 to TRBJ2-1, with a weak D call TRBD1 (5 bases). The germline CDR1 and CDR2 sequences are MGHRA and YSYEKL. CDR3 length equals 15 residues. V lost 6 bases and J 4 bases, leaving 16 bases between the germline ends.

This clonotype was counted a few times. The chain carries TRBV29-1 and TRBJ1-1; no definite D call. Germline CDR1 SQVTM, CDR2 ANQGSEA. The CDR3 runs to 10 residues. With 4 bases removed from V and 6 bases from J, the gap between germline ends came to 6 bases. The CDR3 region is CSVGRPEAFF. The CDR3 coding sequence is TGCAGCGTTGGCCGGCCTGAAGCTTTCTTT.

This clonotype was observed many times. The CDR3 spells CSVGRENRAGELFF. CDR3 bases: TGCAGCGTTGGAAGGGAGAATAGGGCCGGGGAGCTGTTTTTT. This sequence joins TRBV29-1 and TRBJ2-2; D is possibly TRBD2 (5 bases). V was cut by 4 bases and J by 6 bases, with 15 bases left in between. Germline CDR1 is SQVTM and CDR2 is ANQGSEA. CDR3 length equals 14 residues.

In this sample, this clonotype turned up a few times. V is TRBV12-3 or TRBV12-4 and J is TRBJ1-1; D remains unclear. The CDR3 is made up of 15 amino acids. The germline V and J ends were trimmed by 5 bases and 3 bases, with 16 bases remaining between them. The CDR3 nucleotides are TGTGCCAGCAGTCCGACCGGGAGTTTCGACACTGAAGCTTTCTTT. It codes for CASSPTGSFDTEAFF.

This clonotype occurred a few times. The chain carries TRBV7-8 and TRBJ2-7; 10 bases match TRBD2. Trimming at V came to 0 bases and at J to 2 bases, leaving 1 base not matched to a gene. The V gene's germline CDR1 is SGHVS and CDR2 FQNEAQ. The CDR3 consists of 15 residues. In nucleotides, the CDR3 is TGTGCCAGCAGCTTAGCACTAGCGGGGACCTACGAGCAGTACTTC. This translates into CASSLALAGTYEQYF.

This clonotype was counted between two and nine times. The J gene is TRBJ2-1, the V gene TRBV20-1; D may be TRBD1 (6 bases). CDR3 size: 11 residues. Trimming removed 6 bases from V and 10 bases from J, with 13 bases in between. Germline loops: CDR1 DFQATT, CDR2 SNEGSKA (reference sequence). The CDR3 protein is CSARGYREQFF. In DNA, the CDR3 is TGCAGTGCCAGGGGTTATAGGGAGCAGTTCTTC.